The T cell receptor (beta chain) under discussion was sequenced for a study of CD8 T cells in Susac syndrome. From germline, CDR1 is SGHDT and CDR2 YYEEEE. The CDR3 sequence is 15 residues long. V lost 2 bases to trimming and J lost 3 bases; unmatched junction nucleotides: 7. CD8+ and CD4+ T cells from blood underwent TCR beta sequencing. Reverse transcription of about 0.45 to 1 ug RNA used random hexamers. It was immunoSEQ multiplex PCR that amplified TCR beta CDR3 across 54 Vbeta and 13 Jbeta. A single record per CDR3 protein comes from TCRdb applying MiXCR to the immunoSEQ multiplex PCR reads. The sample yields fewer than 150,000 distinct CDR3 sequences, over 85% seen once.

Sequencing was done on a sample of CD8+ T cells from PBMCs. The chain is built from TRBV5-6 and TRBJ2-7; TRBD1 agrees at 8 bases. The clonotype comes from a human donor in good health. The CDR3 is CASSFGQGGIYEQYF. The CDR3 bases are TGTGCCAGCAGCTTTGGACAGGGCGGTATCTACGAGCAGTACTTC.